This TCR beta chain came from a study of T cell responses to AZD1222 COVID-19 vaccine. The table came from immunoSEQ multiplex PCR; TCRdb's copy has only in-frame clones and leaves some out. Among more than 110,000 clones listed, approximately 83% were seen once. There are 16 residues in the CDR3. Losses at the gene ends were 0 bases for V and 6 bases for J; bases not matched to a gene: 10. CDR1 is SGHRS and CDR2 is YFSETQ in the germline V gene. Study findings and constraints: Only a handful of AZD1222 recipients, more than 5 in all, had baseline seropositivity.

With regard to this clone: Antigen: not known.

The source material was peripheral blood, sampled on day 0 of AZD1222 vaccination. The clonotype originates from an adult in good health. V and J are TRBV5-1 and TRBJ2-5; TRBD2 matches 8 bases. CDR3 amino acids: CASSLVGASGGKTQYF. The CDR3 region has the DNA TGCGCCAGCAGCTTGGTCGGGGCCAGCGGGGGTAAGACCCAGTACTTC.